This T cell receptor beta chain is drawn from a study of cytotoxic CD8 clonotypes in ibrutinib-treated CLL (dated by TCRdb to 2020 to 2023). Some background on the complete study: The cohort had around twelve relapsed/refractory and roughly 14 treatment-naive patients; some 17 were IGHV unmutated. Partial responses were observed in about 24 patients and complete responses in 2; after a median follow-up of roughly 62 months, remission was maintained in about 15 patients and progression was observed in roughly 12. Samples at response were collected after a median of about 12 months of treatment, with a range of about 6 to 36 months. An average of roughly 250,000 productive templates and roughly 94,000 productive rearrangements was obtained per sample. Longitudinal samples were obtainable from about 30% of the 86 participants in the trial. Cryopreserved peripheral blood mononuclear cells were collected at three points: before therapy, at response, and at either sustained remission or disease progression. Every sample from remission and from progressive disease was obtained while the patients were still on ibrutinib.

With regard to this clone: It lacks a known antigen. No base-level quality is on record; no much larger clone is a single base apart.

Broader findings and caveats from the paper: Clonality increased at ibrutinib response, stayed stable in sustained remission, and fell back toward baseline at progression. Sampling times were not matched between sustained-remission and progressing patients, and lymph node repertoires were not studied. Baseline clonality was found to be higher than that of age-matched healthy donors and was strongly correlated with circulating CD8+ T-cell counts. Public clonotypes were rare and either shrank or stayed stable during treatment, and the rise in clonality at ibrutinib response reflected expansion of private clonotypes.

The time point label for this specimen denotes: approximately 11 months on ibrutinib. For TCR beta library preparation, about 1.8 micrograms of genomic DNA were isolated from cryopreserved PBMCs. High-throughput TCR beta sequencing was performed on longitudinal blood samples from CLL patients receiving ibrutinib monotherapy. The patients took part in an open-label, single-center phase 2 trial of ibrutinib monotherapy. From the cysteine up to the phenylalanine, the CDR3 has a length of 16 residues. The only DNA kept is the CDR3, 48 bases in frame from the first base. CDR1 SGDLS and CDR2 YYNGEE were looked up in the germline V gene. The V end gives up 4 bases and the J end 0 bases, leaving 5 bases in the junction not matched to a gene. Each clonotype received, on average, about 10x coverage in deep resolution sequencing performed on a MiSeq, where the target depth lay between 1 in 1 million and 1 in 200,000 T cells. The immunoSEQ hsTCRB Kit was used to generate the TCR beta libraries. Per the original workflow: Data were analyzed with ImmunoSEQ Data Assistant and ImmunoSEQ Analyzer, with V, D and J genes assigned per IMGT definitions. Clonality, which ranges from 0 to 1, was calculated as one minus the normalized Shannon entropy of productive rearrangement frequencies. Only overrepresented clonotypes making up at least 0.05% of the repertoire of each patient were included in the public clonotype analysis. Some twelve repertoires from age-matched healthy donors, obtained from immuneACCESS, served as clonality controls. This immuneACCESS table, as held by TCRdb, lists in-frame sequences with V and J called but not all clones. Of the missing ones, under half trace to an unresolved V gene in checked studies; the others have no known cause. V and J calls and clone size are those listed in that table; D and trimming were worked out from the DNA. A total of some 160,000 clones appear in this sample, around 84% of them only once. Of the sample, roughly 2% falls within the top ten clones.

Here the chain combines TRBV9 and TRBJ1-4; TRBD1 agrees with 8 junctional bases. The sequence was obtained from a human donor with chronic lymphocytic leukemia. Sample: PBMCs, taken after 12 months of ibrutinib treatment. CDR3 reads: CASSPPGQATNEKLFF. The base sequence is TGTGCCAGCAGCCCACCGGGACAGGCAACTAATGAAAAACTGTTTTTT.